This TCR beta chain is drawn from a study of T-cell reconstitution after alpha-beta-depleted transplantation in children. In its sample, this clonotype was seen a few times. As yet, its antigen is unknown. Preparation of the TCRbeta library was carried out with unique molecular identifiers. MiXCR, run by TCRdb on the PCR reads, gives a single entry per CDR3 protein. Here the sample spans hundreds of thousands of distinct CDR3 sequences, under 8.5% being singletons. Study-wide findings and caveats: Newly produced T cells mostly accounted for T-cell counts and diversity one year post-transplant. Reportedly, only several hundred clones from non-depleted graft cells drove alpha-beta T-cell counts at about two months. Elevated TCRbeta diversity at day 60 was traced, in some patients, to surviving recipient T cells and thymic progenitors.

The source material was PBMCs, mostly from graft donor cells, sampled 360 days after TCRalphabeta/CD19-depleted stem cell transplant. The clonotype originates from a male patient between 2 and 10 years old who had a stem cell transplant for acute myeloid leukemia, so the T cells may come from the graft donor.

DNA for the CDR3: TGTGCCACCAGCTCCGCTTGGGGGGGACCCATTCAAGAGACCCAGTACTTC. Protein: CATSSAWGGPIQETQYF. This chain joins TRBV15 and TRBJ2-5, with TRBD2 matching 7 bases. V shed 5 bases and J 2 bases; nucleotides not matched to a gene: 14. This CDR3 spans 17 amino acids. Per germline, CDR1 LNHNV and CDR2 YYDKDF (reference sequence).